Below are 7 T cell receptor beta chains sequenced from a single sample in a study of blood T cell repertoires in COVID-19. TCRdb's table, derived via immunoSEQ multiplex PCR, lists solely in-frame clones and lacks some. The sample consists of nearly 40,000 clones, 86% of them appearing once. Input material: peripheral blood. Receptors originate from a man between 50 and 59 years old in a cohort sampled during active COVID-19.

This sequence joins TRBV28 and TRBJ1-3, with D unresolved. V gave up 7 bases and J gave up 1 base, with 11 bases separating them. This CDR3 has 14 amino acids. Germline lookup yields CDR1 MDHEN and CDR2 SYDVKM. CDR3 in DNA: TGTGCCAGCACCGGGTTTGCTTCTGGAAACACCATATATTTT. Translating gives CASTGFASGNTIYF.

The chain uses TRBV6-2 or TRBV6-3 and TRBJ2-2; 8 bases align to TRBD1. Germline CDR1 reads MNHEY; CDR2 reads SVGEGT. The length of the CDR3 is 16 residues. V shed 2 bases, J shed 1 base, and the junction held 3 bases outside the gene matches. The CDR3 DNA reads TGTGCCAGCAGTTACCCCGGGACAGGGAACACCGGGGAGCTGTTTTTT. The encoded protein is CASSYPGTGNTGELFF.

The chain links TRBV2 to TRBJ2-1; tentative D call: TRBD2 (5 bases). This CDR3 spans 14 amino acids. Trimming took 3 bases from V and 8 from J, leaving 14 bases between them. Germline CDR1 is SNHLY and CDR2 is FYNNEI. The CDR3: CASSEFVSVDEQFF. The CDR3 nucleotides are TGTGCCAGCAGTGAGTTTGTTAGCGTGGATGAGCAGTTCTTC.

This clone appeared a few times. CDR3 sequence reads: CASSLGGGGNEKLFF. DNA for the CDR3: TGTGCCAGCTCCCTCGGAGGGGGGGGGAATGAAAAACTGTTTTTT. The V and J genes are TRBV18 and TRBJ1-4, with D possibly matching TRBD1 (6 bases). CDR1 is KGHSH, CDR2 LQKENI, per germline. Trimming shortened V by 6 bases and J by 5 bases, and 16 bases separated the two germline ends. The CDR3 is 15 amino acids. Supplemented by reference TRBV18 and TRBJ1-4, the full variable domain reads NAGVMQNPRHLVRRRGQEARLRCSPMKGHSHVYWYRQLPEEGLKFMVYLQKENIIDESGMPKERFSAEFPKEGPSILRIQQVVRGDSAAYFCASSLGGGGNEKLFFGSGTQLSVL.

The chain is built from TRBV13 and TRBJ2-3, with no clear D. CDR1 is PRHDT and CDR2 is FYEKMQ in the germline V gene (reference sequence). V was pared by 2 bases and J by 5 bases, with 14 bases between. The CDR3 extends over 15 amino acids. The CDR3 DNA reads TGTGCCAGCAGCTTACGTCCCTGGCCGCAAGATACGCAGTATTTT. Its protein is CASSLRPWPQDTQYF.

The chain joins TRBV5-4 to TRBJ1-1; D remains ambiguous. The CDR3 runs 12 residues. CDR1 is SGHNT and CDR2 is YYREEE in the germline V gene (reference sequence). The V and J ends lost 0 bases and 4 bases respectively, with 4 bases between them. CDR3 nucleotide sequence: TGTGCCAGCAGCTTGGGCGTCACTGAAGCTTTCTTT. Translated: CASSLGVTEAFF.

This clone was recorded once. The genes are TRBV4-1 and TRBJ1-3, with D possibly matching TRBD1 (5 bases). This CDR3 is 14 amino acids long. Trimming removed 1 base from V and 8 bases from J, with 12 bases in between. Germline lookup yields CDR1 MGHRA and CDR2 YSYEKL. The CDR3 loop reads CASSQASGEDTIYF. CDR3 coding DNA: TGCGCCAGCAGCCAAGCCTCGGGGGAGGACACCATATATTTT.